This TCR beta chain was sequenced in a study of persistence of HIV-infected CD4 T cells (dated by TCRdb to the early 2020s). Notes on the research overall: CMV- and HIV-1 Gag-responding CD4+ T cells were isolated from ART-treated individuals so that antigen-driven clonal expansion of HIV-1-infected cells could be examined. The median time participants had been on suppressive ART was eight to nine years. Peripheral blood samples of up to about 180 mL were collected at multiple time points, except for a couple of participants, who underwent leukapheresis at a single time point. Proviral sequencing was used to assess clonality among infected cells, whereas TCRbeta sequencing gauged the clonality of all cells within each sorted population. In the cross-participant TCR cluster analysis, 8 or 9 participants were included for CMV and about 7 participants were included for Gag.

Summary of the overall study and its limitations: Significantly lower TCRbeta richness was observed in CMV- and Gag-responding cells than in anti-CD3/anti-CD28-responding cells, and higher oligoclonality was observed in CMV-responding cells than in CD3/CD28-stimulated and Gag-responding cells. Antigen-responding cells were enriched for degenerate expanded CDR3beta sequences, which suggests convergent selection of CD4+ responses to CMV and Gag. Only a small number of individuals took part in the study, and the range of antigens tested was limited. Restriction of bulk TCR analyses to the rare CMV-responding cells that actually carried HIV-1 proviruses was not possible. Within the same sorted populations, TCR oligoclonality correlated with proviral oligoclonality.

The immunoSEQ hsTCRB assay version 4 in survey mode was used to sequence TCRbeta repertoires from genomic DNA. For TCRbeta sequencing, genomic DNA was diluted to 9.5 to 10 ng/uL, with up to 1 ug used per sample. As for how the authors treated the data: Analysis of the TCRbeta data was done in ImmunoSeq Analyzer 3.0, and diversity was computed on productive nucleotide rearrangements. Lower-bound TCR diversity was estimated with the improved Chao index, and clonality with the Gini coefficient using the Immunarch R package. Nucleotide rearrangements that differed but encoded the same CDR3beta amino acid sequence were counted as separate clonotypes. Differential abundance analysis identified TCRbeta sequences significantly enriched in antigen-responding cells relative to anti-CD3/anti-CD28-activated cells. GLIPH2 clustered TCRs by predicted peptide-MHC specificity, both within individual participants and across merged participant data sets. TCRdb stores this immuneACCESS table with in-frame sequences only. Part of the clones is absent; in the studies checked, under half of the shortfall reflects unresolved V genes, and no reason is known for the rest. From that table come the V and J calls and clone size; the DNA was used to work out D and trimming. The sample table lists 25,000 to 35,000 clones, 82% of them with a count of one. The ten largest clonotypes hold around 0.86% of the sample.

The CDR3, from cysteine to phenylalanine, totals 14 residues. This entry keeps only the CDR3 DNA: 42 bases, framed from base 1. V loses 3 bases of germline sequence and J loses 5 bases, and the interval between the two ends is 15 bases. For CDR1 and CDR2, the germline V gene lists SGDLS and YYNGEE. This clone turned up a few times. What this receptor recognizes is not known. One base away there is no much larger clone; base qualities are not given. According to the study, the label for this sample's treatment or condition signals: suppressive antiretroviral therapy. Lysates of CMV-infected fibroblasts were used at about 10 ug/mL for cell stimulation. Nonresponding CD40L-negative CD69-negative CD45RO-high memory CD4+ T cells were sorted as memory populations depleted of antigen-responding cells. Participants were HIV-1-infected adults who started suppressive ART during chronic infection. For at least 4 years, the participants' plasma HIV-1 RNA had been undetectable, below 50 copies/mL. To be included, participants needed a CD4+ T cell count above 400 cells/uL and a positive CMV serology. Before stimulation, PBMCs were isolated using density centrifugation and depleted of CD8+ T cells. CD8-depleted PBMCs were stimulated for around 20 hours with anti-CD28/CD49d costimulation, CD40-blocking antibody and enfuvirtide to prevent new infections. Cells were sorted on a Beckman Coulter MoFlo Legacy or XDP sorter, with propidium iodide excluding dead cells. For samples with more than one million cells, genomic DNA was extracted with the QIAamp DNA Mini Kit, and for all other samples the Quick-DNA Microprep Kit was used.

The chain is made from TRBV9 and TRBJ2-7; TRBD1 is perhaps the D gene, given 8 matching bases. Sequenced material: CD4+ T cells sorted from PBMCs after approximately 19-hour stimulation, taken from a patient who received antiretroviral therapy. The cell subset or site label of this sample denotes: CD40L-CD69- CD45RO-high memory CD4 T cells not responding to CMV lysate. This receptor was identified in an adult man with HIV who was CMV-seropositive. The sequenced DNA is TGTGCCAGCAGCGGTCGACAGGGGAGGGACGAGCAGTACTTC. It translates to CASSGRQGRDEQYF.